Listed below are T cell receptor beta chains from one sample, sequenced in a study of neurological immune-mediated disorders. MiXCR was run by TCRdb on the 5' RACE reads, yielding one entry per CDR3 protein. The table shows some 120,000 distinct CDR3 sequences, with 3.2% occurring only once. The sequencing sample was made of PBMCs. Receptor source: a woman in her thirties with multiple sclerosis. Each CDR3 is given with its conserved first and last residue. Each record gives: V gene, clone size, J gene, D gene, CDR3 DNA, CDR3 protein. A D gene is named only where the DNA matches it firmly. The size of a clone is reported for some rows only, either as once, few or many, or as a class for expanded clones.

>TRBV20-1|many|TRBJ1-1|NA
TGCAGTGCAAACAGGGTTCGGGACACCTTTCACCCCTTTGAAGCTTTCTTT
CSANRVRDTFHPFEAFF
>TRBV7-2|many|TRBJ2-7|TRBD1
TGTGCCAGCAGCTTCCAGCCAGGGGGCGAGCAGTACTTC
CASSFQPGGEQYF
>TRBV6-2/TRBV6-3|many|TRBJ2-4|TRBD1
TGTGCCAGCAGCCGGACAGGGTATCGGAAAGACATTCAGTACTTC
CASSRTGYRKDIQYF
>TRBV20-1|many|TRBJ2-1|TRBD2
TGCAGCGCCGCGGGGGATACATACAATGAGCAGTTCTTC
CSAAGDTYNEQFF
>TRBV12-5|few|TRBJ2-3|TRBD1
TGTGCTAGCAGTAAGACAGGGGGCGCGCAGTATTTT
CASSKTGGAQYF
>TRBV6-1|many|TRBJ1-1|TRBD1
TGTGCCAGCAGTACAGGGGGGGTCGGCACTGAAGCTTTCTTT
CASSTGGVGTEAFF
>TRBV7-9|many|TRBJ1-1|NA
TGTGCCGGAGGGCGTCCCTTAGACACTGAAGCTTTCTTT
CAGGRPLDTEAFF
>TRBV20-1|many|TRBJ1-1|NA
TGCAGTGCTAGAGGAGGGGCGAACACTGAAGCTTTCTTT
CSARGGANTEAFF
>TRBV20-1|many|TRBJ2-5|TRBD1
TGCAGTGCTAGGGGACAGGGGGCCAGGGAGACCCAGTACTTC
CSARGQGARETQYF
>TRBV20-1|many|TRBJ1-1|NA
TGCAGTGCTCGCATAATAGGACGGGAAAACACTGAAGCTTTCTTT
CSARIIGRENTEAFF
>TRBV7-9|many|TRBJ1-1|NA
TGTGCCAGCAGGAGCATGAACACTGAAGCTTTCTTT
CASRSMNTEAFF
>TRBV7-2|many|TRBJ2-2|TRBD1
TGTGCCAGCAGCTTAGGCGGGACAGGGCTATCCGGGGAGCTGTTTTTT
CASSLGGTGLSGELFF
>TRBV10-2|many|TRBJ2-1|NA
TGCGCCAGCAGTGAGTGGGACAATGAGCAGTTCTTC
CASSEWDNEQFF
>TRBV7-2|many|TRBJ2-7|NA
TGTGCCAGCCGCGAGCGGACCCGCTACGAGCAGTACTTC
CASRERTRYEQYF
>TRBV7-6|many|TRBJ2-3|NA
TGTGCCAGCAGCTCCCAGGGTACGCAGTATTTT
CASSSQGTQYF
>TRBV14|many|TRBJ1-4|TRBD1
TGTGCCAGCAGCCGGGACAGAACTAATGAAAAACTGTTTTTT
CASSRDRTNEKLFF
>TRBV5-1|many|TRBJ2-7|NA
TGCGCCAGCGGGGGCGGGGACCTCTCCGAGCAGTACTTC
CASGGGDLSEQYF
>TRBV12-3/TRBV12-4|many|TRBJ2-3|TRBD2
TGTGCCAGCAGTTTCCGGCGGGCGGGGGGCACAGATACGCAGTATTTT
CASSFRRAGGTDTQYF
>TRBV19|many|TRBJ1-2|NA
TGTGCCAGTAGTACGGTAGTGGGCGGCTACACCTTC
CASSTVVGGYTF
>TRBV5-1|many|TRBJ1-1|NA
TGCGCCAGCAGTATACAGGGACTGAACACTGAAGCTTTCTTT
CASSIQGLNTEAFF
>TRBV12-3/TRBV12-4|many|TRBJ2-1|TRBD1
TGTGCCAGCATTAGGGGGGGGACAGGGCCCGTCGGTGAGCAGTTCTTC
CASIRGGTGPVGEQFF
>TRBV6-5|many|TRBJ1-2|NA
TGTGCCAGCAGCTTTTCTCCCGGCAGGACACATAACTATGGCTACACCTTC
CASSFSPGRTHNYGYTF
>TRBV3-1|many|TRBJ1-3|NA
TGTGCCAGCAGCCAACAGCACACCATATATTTT
CASSQQHTIYF
>TRBV6-2/TRBV6-3|many|TRBJ2-3|NA
TGTGCCAGCACACAGGGCCCCACAGATACGCAGTATTTT
CASTQGPTDTQYF
>TRBV7-2|many|TRBJ2-1|NA
TGTGCCAGCAGCTTAGCGATAAGCTGGTTCTTC
CASSLAISWFF
>TRBV20-1|many|TRBJ1-1|NA
TGCAGTGCTAGAGACGGCAGGGCCACTGAAGCTTTCTTT
CSARDGRATEAFF
>TRBV5-1|few|TRBJ2-7|TRBD1
TGCGCCAGCAGGGCGGGACAGGGGGCCGAGCAGTACTTC
CASRAGQGAEQYF
>TRBV20-1|many|TRBJ1-1|NA
TGCAGTGCTAGCGCTCAGACCCCTTTTCCTTTCTTT
CSASAQTPFPFF
>TRBV29-1|many|TRBJ1-1|NA
TGCAGCGTTAGCCCGGGGGCTTCGAACACTGAAGCTTTCTTT
CSVSPGASNTEAFF
>TRBV2|many|TRBJ2-7|NA
TGTGCCACCTTAGGGACTCGAAACGAGCAGTACTTC
CATLGTRNEQYF
>TRBV9|many|TRBJ2-1|NA
TGTGCCAGCAGCGTAGCGGGAGCCGTGTACAATGAGCAGTTCTTC
CASSVAGAVYNEQFF
>TRBV6-5|many|TRBJ1-3|NA
TGTGCCAGCAGTCCCACACGGAGAGGGACTGGAAACACCATATATTTT
CASSPTRRGTGNTIYF
>TRBV2|NA|TRBJ2-7|NA
TGTGCCAGCAGTGCTCGCGGCGAGCAGTACTTC
CASSARGEQYF
>TRBV7-9|many|TRBJ2-1|TRBD1
TGTGCCAGCAGCTTTCGGACAGGGAGGTATGAGCAGTTCTTC
CASSFRTGRYEQFF
>TRBV20-1|many|TRBJ2-4|NA
TGCAGTGCTAGACCAGCGGCAGCCAAAAACATTCAGTACTTC
CSARPAAAKNIQYF
>TRBV12-3/TRBV12-4|many|TRBJ2-2|NA
TGTGCCAGCAGTTTAGGCGTTACCGGGGAGCTGTTTTTT
CASSLGVTGELFF
>TRBV7-6|few|TRBJ1-1|NA
TGTGCCAGCAGCTTAGAACAGGGCGGCGCTGAAGCTTTCTTT
CASSLEQGGAEAFF
>TRBV20-1|many|TRBJ2-3|TRBD2
TGCAGTGCAGGCCTAGCGGGAGATGTGGCAACGCAGTATTTT
CSAGLAGDVATQYF
>TRBV20-1|few|TRBJ1-5|TRBD1
TGCAGTGTCAGGACAGGGAGCAAGACCCAGAATTTT
CSVRTGSKTQNF
>TRBV15|many|TRBJ1-2|NA
TGTGCCACCAGTTGGACCGTGGGACATGGCTACACCTTC
CATSWTVGHGYTF
>TRBV20-1|few|TRBJ2-5|TRBD2
TGCAGTGCCAGACTCGTGCTAGCGGGCCTCCAAGAGACCCAGTACTTC
CSARLVLAGLQETQYF
>TRBV7-2|NA|TRBJ2-5|NA
TGTGCCAGCAGCTTAGGGTCAGGGGGGGGACAAGAGACCCAGTACTTC
CASSLGSGGGQETQYF